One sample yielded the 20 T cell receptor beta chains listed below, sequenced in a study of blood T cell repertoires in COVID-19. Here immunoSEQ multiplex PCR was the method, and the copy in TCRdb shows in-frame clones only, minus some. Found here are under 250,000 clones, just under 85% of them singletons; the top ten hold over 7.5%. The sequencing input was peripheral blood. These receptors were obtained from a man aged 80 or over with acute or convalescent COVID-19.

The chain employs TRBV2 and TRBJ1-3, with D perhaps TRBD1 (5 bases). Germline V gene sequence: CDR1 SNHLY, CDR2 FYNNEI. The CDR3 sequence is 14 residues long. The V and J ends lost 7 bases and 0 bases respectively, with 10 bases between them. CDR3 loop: CASKTDTSGNTIYF. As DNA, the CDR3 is TGTGCCAGCAAGACAGATACCTCTGGAAACACCATATATTTT.

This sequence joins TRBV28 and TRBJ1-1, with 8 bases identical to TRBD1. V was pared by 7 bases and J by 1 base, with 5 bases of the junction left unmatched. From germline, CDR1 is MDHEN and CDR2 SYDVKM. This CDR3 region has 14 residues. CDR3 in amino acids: CASNRQGKNTEAFF. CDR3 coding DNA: TGTGCCAGCAATCGACAGGGGAAGAACACTGAAGCTTTCTTT.

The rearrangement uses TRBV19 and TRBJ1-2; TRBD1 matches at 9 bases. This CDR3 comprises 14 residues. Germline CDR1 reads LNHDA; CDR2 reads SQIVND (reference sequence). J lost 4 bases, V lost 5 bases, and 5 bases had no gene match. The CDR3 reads CASSFGTGTYGYTF. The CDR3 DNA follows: TGTGCCAGTAGTTTCGGGACAGGGACCTATGGCTACACCTTC. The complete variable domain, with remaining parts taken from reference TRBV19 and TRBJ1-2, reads DGGITQSPKYLFRKEGQNVTLSCEQNLNHDAMYWYRQDPGQGLRLIYYSQIVNDFQKGDIAEGYSVSREKKESFPLTVTSAQKNPTAFYLCASSFGTGTYGYTFGSGTRLTVV.

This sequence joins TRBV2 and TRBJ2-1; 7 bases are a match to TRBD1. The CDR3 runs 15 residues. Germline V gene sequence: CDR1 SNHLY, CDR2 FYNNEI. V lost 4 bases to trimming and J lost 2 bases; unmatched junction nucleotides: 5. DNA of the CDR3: TGTGCCAGCAGTGCTTCGACAGGGACCTACAATGAGCAGTTCTTC. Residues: CASSASTGTYNEQFF.

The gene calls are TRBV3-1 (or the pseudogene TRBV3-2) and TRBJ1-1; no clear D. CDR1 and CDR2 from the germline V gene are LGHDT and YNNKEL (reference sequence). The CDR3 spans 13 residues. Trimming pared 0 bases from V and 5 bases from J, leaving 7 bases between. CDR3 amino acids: CASSQDTVTEAFF. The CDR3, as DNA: TGTGCCAGCAGCCAAGACACGGTTACTGAAGCTTTCTTT.

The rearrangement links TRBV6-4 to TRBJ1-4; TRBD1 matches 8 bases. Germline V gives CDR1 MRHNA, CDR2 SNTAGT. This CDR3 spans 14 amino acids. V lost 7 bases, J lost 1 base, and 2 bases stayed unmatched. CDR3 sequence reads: CASTGGVTNEKLFF. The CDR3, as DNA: TGTGCCAGCACAGGGGGCGTAACTAATGAAAAACTGTTTTTT.

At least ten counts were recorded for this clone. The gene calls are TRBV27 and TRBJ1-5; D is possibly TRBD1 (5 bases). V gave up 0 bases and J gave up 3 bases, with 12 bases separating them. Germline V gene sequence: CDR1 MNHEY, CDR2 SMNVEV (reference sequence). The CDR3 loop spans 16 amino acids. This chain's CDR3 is CASSLSVGDSNQPQHF. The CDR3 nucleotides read TGTGCCAGCAGTTTATCAGTTGGGGACTCCAATCAGCCCCAGCATTTT.

DNA for the CDR3: TGTGCCAGCAGCGCGGACTCTTACAATGAGCAGTTCTTC. It translates to CASSADSYNEQFF. The rearrangement uses TRBV3-1 (or the pseudogene TRBV3-2) and TRBJ2-1; tentative D call: TRBD2 (5 bases). The germline V and J ends were trimmed by 5 bases and 4 bases, with 9 bases remaining between them. This CDR3 spans 13 amino acids. Germline-derived CDR1 and CDR2 are LGHDT and YNNKEL (reference sequence).

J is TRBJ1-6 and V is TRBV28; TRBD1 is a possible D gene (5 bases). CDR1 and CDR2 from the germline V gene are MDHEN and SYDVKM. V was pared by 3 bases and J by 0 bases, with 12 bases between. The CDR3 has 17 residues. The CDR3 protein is CASSFRARTSYNSPLHF. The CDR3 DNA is TGTGCCAGCAGTTTCAGGGCACGGACCTCCTATAATTCACCCCTCCACTTT.

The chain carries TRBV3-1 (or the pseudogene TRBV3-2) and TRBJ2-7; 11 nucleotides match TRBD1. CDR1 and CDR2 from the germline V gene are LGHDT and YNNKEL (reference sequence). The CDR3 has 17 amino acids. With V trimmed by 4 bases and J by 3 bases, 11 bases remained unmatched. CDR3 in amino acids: CASSPRRTGGANYEQYF. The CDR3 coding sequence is TGTGCCAGCAGCCCGAGACGGACAGGGGGCGCGAACTACGAGCAGTACTTC.

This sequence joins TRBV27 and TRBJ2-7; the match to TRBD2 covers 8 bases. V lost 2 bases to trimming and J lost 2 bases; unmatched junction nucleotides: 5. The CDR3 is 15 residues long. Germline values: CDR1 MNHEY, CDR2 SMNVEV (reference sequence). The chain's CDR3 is CASSLAGGPTYEQYF. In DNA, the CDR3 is TGTGCCAGCAGTTTAGCGGGGGGACCCACCTACGAGCAGTACTTC.

This chain's CDR3 is CASRGPTSGSLVEQFF. CDR3 nucleotides: TGTGCCAGTCGGGGGCCTACTAGCGGGAGTTTGGTTGAGCAGTTCTTC. V and J are TRBV2 and TRBJ2-1; 11 bases line up with TRBD2. With V trimmed by 9 bases and J by 9 bases, 16 bases remained unmatched. The germline V gene encodes CDR1 SNHLY and CDR2 FYNNEI. CDR3 size: 16 residues.

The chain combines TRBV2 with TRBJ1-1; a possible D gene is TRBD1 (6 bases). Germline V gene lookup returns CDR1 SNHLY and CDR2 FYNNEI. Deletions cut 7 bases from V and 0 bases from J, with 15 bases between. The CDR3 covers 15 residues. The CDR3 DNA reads TGTGCCAGCAACCTCGGACAGCCCCTGAACACTGAAGCTTTCTTT. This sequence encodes CASNLGQPLNTEAFF.

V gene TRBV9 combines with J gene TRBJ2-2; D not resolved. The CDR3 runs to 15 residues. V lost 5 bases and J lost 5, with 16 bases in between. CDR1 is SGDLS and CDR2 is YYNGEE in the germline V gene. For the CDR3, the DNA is TGTGCCAGCAGTTCTGCGAGGCGCAAAACCGGGGAGCTGTTTTTT. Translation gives CASSSARRKTGELFF.

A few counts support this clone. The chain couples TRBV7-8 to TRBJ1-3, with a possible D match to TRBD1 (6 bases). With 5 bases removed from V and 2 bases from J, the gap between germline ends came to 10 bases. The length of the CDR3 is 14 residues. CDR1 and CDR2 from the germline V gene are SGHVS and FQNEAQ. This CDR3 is CASSPRGTGNTIYF. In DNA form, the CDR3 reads TGTGCCAGCAGCCCCAGGGGAACTGGAAACACCATATATTTT. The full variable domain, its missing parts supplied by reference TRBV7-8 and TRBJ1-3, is GAGVSQSPRYKVAKRGQDVALRCDPISGHVSLFWYQQALGQGPEFLTYFQNEAQLDKSGLPSDRFFAERPEGSVSTLKIQRTQQEDSAVYLCASSPRGTGNTIYFGEGSWLTVV.

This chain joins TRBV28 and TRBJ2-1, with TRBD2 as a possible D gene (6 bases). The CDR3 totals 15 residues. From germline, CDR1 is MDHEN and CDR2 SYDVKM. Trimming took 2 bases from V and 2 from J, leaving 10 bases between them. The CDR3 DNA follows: TGTGCCAGCAGTTTACCGGGACTGACCTACAATGAGCAGTTCTTC. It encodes CASSLPGLTYNEQFF.

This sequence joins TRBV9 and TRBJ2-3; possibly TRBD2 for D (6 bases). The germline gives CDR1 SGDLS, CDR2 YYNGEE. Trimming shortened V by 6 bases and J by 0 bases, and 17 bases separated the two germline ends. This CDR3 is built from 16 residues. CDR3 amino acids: CASTLAAGRSTDTQYF. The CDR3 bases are TGTGCCAGCACCCTAGCCGCGGGACGTAGCACAGATACGCAGTATTTT.

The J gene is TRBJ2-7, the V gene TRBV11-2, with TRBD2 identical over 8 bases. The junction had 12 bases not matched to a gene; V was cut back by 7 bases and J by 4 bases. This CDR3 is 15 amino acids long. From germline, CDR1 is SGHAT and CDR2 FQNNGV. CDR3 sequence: CASTPSAGGLYEQYF. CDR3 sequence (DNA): TGTGCCAGCACCCCATCGGCGGGGGGCTTGTACGAGCAGTACTTC.

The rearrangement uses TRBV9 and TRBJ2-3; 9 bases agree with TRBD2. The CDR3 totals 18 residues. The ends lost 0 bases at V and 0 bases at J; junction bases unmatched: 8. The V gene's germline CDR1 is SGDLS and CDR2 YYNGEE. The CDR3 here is CASSVGASGIPSTDTQYF. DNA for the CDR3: TGTGCCAGCAGCGTAGGGGCTAGCGGGATTCCTAGCACAGATACGCAGTATTTT.

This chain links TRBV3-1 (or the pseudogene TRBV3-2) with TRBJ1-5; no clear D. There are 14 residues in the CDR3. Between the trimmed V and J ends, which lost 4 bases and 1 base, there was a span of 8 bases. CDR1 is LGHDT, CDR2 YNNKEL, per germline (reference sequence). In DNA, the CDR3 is TGTGCCAGCAGCCCCGGGTGGAGCAATCAGCCCCAGCATTTT. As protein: CASSPGWSNQPQHF.